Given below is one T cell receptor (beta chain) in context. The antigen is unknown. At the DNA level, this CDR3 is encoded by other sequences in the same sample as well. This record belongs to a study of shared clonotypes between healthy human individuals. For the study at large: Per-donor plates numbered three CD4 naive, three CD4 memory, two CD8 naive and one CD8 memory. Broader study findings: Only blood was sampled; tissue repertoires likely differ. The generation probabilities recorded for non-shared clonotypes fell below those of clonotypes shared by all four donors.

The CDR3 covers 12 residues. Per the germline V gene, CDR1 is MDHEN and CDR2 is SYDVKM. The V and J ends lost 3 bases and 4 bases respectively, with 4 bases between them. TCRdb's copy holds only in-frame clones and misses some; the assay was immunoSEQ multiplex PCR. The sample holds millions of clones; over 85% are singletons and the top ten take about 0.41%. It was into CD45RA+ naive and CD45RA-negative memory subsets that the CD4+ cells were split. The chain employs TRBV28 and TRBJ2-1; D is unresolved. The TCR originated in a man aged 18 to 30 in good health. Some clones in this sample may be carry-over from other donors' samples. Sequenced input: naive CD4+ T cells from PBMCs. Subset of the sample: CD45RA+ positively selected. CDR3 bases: TGTGCCAGCAGTTTGATATACAATGAGCAGTTCTTC. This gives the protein CASSLIYNEQFF.